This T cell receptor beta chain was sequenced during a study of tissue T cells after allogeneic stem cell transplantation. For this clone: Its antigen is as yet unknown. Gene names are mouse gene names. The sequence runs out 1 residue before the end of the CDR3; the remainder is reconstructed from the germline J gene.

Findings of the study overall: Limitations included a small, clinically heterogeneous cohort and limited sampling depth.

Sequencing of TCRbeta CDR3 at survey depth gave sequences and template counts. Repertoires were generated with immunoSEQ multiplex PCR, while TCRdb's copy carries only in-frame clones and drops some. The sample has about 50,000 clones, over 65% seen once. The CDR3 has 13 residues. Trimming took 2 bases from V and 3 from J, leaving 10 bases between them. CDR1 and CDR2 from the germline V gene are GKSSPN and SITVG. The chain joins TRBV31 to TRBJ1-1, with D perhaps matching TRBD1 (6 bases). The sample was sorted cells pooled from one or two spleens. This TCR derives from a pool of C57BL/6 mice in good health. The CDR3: CAWSNHRDTEVFF. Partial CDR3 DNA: TGTGCCTGGAGTAACCACAGGGACACAGAAGTCTTC.